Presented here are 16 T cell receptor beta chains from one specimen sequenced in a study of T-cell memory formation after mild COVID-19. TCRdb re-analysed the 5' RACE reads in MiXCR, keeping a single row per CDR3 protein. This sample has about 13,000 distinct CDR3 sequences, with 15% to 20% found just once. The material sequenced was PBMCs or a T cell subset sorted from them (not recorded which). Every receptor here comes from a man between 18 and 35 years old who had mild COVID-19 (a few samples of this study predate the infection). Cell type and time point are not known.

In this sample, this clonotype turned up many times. CDR3 region: CASSPWSESYNEQFF. CDR3 bases: TGTGCCAGCAGCCCCTGGTCGGAGAGCTACAATGAGCAGTTCTTC. This chain uses TRBV27 with TRBJ2-1, with D unclear. Germline CDR1 MNHEY, CDR2 SMNVEV (reference sequence). The CDR3 is 15 amino acids. V was pared by 6 bases and J by 3 bases, with 15 bases between.

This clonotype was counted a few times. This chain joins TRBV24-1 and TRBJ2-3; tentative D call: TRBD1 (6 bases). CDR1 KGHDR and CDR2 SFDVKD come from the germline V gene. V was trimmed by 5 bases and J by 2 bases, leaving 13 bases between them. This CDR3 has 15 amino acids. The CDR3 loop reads CATSGNRVHTDTQYF. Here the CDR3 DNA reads TGTGCCACCAGTGGGAACAGGGTCCACACAGATACGCAGTATTTT.

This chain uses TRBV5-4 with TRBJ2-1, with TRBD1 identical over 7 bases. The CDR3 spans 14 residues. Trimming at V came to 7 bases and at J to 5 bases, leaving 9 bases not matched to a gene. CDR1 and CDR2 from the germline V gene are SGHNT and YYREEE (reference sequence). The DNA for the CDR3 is TGTGCCAGCGGCCCCCGGGGACAGCACAATGAGCAGTTCTTC. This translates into CASGPRGQHNEQFF.

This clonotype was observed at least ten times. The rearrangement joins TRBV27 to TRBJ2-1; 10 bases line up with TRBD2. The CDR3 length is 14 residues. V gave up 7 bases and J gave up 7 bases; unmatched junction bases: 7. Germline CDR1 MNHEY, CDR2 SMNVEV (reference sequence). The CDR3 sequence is CASIPAGGPNEQFF. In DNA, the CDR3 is TGTGCCAGCATACCAGCGGGGGGGCCAAATGAGCAGTTCTTC.

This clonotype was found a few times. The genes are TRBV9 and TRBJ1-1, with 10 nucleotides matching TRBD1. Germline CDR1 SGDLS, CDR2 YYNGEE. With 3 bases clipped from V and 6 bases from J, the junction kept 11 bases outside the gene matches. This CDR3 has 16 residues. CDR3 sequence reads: CASSADRGRIISEAFF. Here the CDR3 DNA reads TGTGCCAGCAGCGCCGACAGGGGGCGAATAATTTCTGAAGCTTTCTTT.

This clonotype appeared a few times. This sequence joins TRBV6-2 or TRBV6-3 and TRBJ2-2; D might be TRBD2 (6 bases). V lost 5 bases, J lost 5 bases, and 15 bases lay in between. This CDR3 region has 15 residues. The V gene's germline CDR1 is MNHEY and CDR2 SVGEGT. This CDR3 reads CASSVHGTPTGELFF. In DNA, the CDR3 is TGTGCCAGCAGTGTCCACGGGACTCCAACCGGGGAGCTGTTTTTT.

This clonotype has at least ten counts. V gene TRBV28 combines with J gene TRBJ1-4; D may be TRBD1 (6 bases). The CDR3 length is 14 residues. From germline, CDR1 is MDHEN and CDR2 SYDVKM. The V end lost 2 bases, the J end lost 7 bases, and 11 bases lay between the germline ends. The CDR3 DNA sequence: TGTGCCAGCAGTTTAATCGGGGGGCGTGAAAAACTGTTTTTT. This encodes CASSLIGGREKLFF.

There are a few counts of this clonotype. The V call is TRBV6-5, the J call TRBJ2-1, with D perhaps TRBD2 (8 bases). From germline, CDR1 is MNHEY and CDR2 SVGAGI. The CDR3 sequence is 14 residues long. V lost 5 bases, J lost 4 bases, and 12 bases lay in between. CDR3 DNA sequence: TGTGCCAGCAGTAGCGGGGGACAGTACAATGAGCAGTTCTTC. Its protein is CASSSGGQYNEQFF.

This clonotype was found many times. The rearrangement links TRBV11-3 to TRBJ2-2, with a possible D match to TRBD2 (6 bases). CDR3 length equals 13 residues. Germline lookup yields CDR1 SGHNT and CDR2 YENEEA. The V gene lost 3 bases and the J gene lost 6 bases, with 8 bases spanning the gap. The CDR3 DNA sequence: TGTGCCAGCAGCTTGACGGGGGCCGGGGAGCTGTTTTTT. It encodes CASSLTGAGELFF.

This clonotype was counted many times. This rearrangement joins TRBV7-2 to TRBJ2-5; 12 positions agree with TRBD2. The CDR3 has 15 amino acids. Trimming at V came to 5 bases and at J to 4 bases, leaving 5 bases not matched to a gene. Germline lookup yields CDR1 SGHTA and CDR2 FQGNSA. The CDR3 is CASSGKGLAGETQYF. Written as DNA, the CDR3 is TGTGCCAGCAGCGGGAAGGGACTAGCGGGAGAGACCCAGTACTTC. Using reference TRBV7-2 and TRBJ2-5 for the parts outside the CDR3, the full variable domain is GAGVSQSPSNKVTEKGKDVELRCDPISGHTALYWYRQSLGQGLEFLIYFQGNSAPDKSGLPSDRFSAERTGGSVSTLTIQRTQQEDSAVYLCASSGKGLAGETQYFGPGTRLLVL.

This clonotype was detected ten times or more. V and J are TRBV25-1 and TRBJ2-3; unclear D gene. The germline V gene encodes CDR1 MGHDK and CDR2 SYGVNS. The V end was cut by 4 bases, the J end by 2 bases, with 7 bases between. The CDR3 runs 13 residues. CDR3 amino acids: CASSARFTDTQYF. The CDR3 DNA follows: TGTGCCAGCAGTGCACGTTTCACAGATACGCAGTATTTT.

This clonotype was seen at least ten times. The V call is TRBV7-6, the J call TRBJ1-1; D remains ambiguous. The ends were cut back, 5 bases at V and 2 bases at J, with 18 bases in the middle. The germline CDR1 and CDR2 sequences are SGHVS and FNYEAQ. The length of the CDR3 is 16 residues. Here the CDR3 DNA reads TGTGCCAGCAGCCCCTACTGGCTGGGATCAAACACTGAAGCTTTCTTT. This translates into CASSPYWLGSNTEAFF.

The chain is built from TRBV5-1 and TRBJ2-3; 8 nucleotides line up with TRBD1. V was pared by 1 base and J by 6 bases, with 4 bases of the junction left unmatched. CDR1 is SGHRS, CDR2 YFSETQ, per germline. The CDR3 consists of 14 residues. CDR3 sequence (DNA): TGCGCCAGCAGCTTGCGACAGGGGTACGATACGCAGTATTTT. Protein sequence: CASSLRQGYDTQYF.

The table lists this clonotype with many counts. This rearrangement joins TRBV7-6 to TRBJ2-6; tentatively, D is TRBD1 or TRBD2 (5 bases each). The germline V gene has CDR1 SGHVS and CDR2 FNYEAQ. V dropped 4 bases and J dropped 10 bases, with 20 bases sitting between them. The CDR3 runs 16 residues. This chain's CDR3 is CASSSEAGPSVNVLTF. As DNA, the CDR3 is TGTGCCAGCAGCTCGGAGGCAGGGCCATCCGTTAACGTCCTGACTTTC.

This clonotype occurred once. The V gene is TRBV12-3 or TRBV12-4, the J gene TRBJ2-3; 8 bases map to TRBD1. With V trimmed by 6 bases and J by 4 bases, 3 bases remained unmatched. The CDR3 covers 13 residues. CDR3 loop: CASSTGQADTQYF. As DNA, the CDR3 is TGTGCCAGCAGCACGGGACAGGCAGATACGCAGTATTTT.

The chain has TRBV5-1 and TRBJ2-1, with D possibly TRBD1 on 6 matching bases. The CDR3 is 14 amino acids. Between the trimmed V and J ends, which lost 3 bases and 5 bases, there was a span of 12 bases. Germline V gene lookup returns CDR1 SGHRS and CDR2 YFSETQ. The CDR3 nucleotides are TGCGCCAGCAGCTCTGGACAGATCCACAATGAGCAGTTCTTC. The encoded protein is CASSSGQIHNEQFF.